This T cell receptor (beta chain) was profiled in a study of blood T cell repertoires in COVID-19. The study assigned cohorts using participant-reported clinical history. Repertoires were generated with immunoSEQ multiplex PCR, while TCRdb's copy carries only in-frame clones and drops some. Of 320,000 or so clones detected, roughly 85% appear once; the ten largest clones hold 1.5% to 2%. Trimming stripped 0 bases from V and 1 base from J, with 9 bases between. CDR3 length: 15 amino acids. The V gene's germline CDR1 is SGHVS and CDR2 FQNEAQ. The clonotype originates from a woman aged 30 to 39 who had been exposed to COVID-19. The V gene is TRBV7-8, the J gene TRBJ1-1, with D tentatively TRBD1 (5 bases). Sequencing used PBMCs or T cells enriched from blood (not recorded which). For the CDR3, the DNA is TGTGCCAGCAGCTTAGCTCACGACAGGAACACTGAAGCTTTCTTT. Its protein product is CASSLAHDRNTEAFF.